The next 31 T cell receptor beta chains were all read from a single sample in a study of blood T cell repertoires in COVID-19. TCRdb's copy holds only in-frame clones and misses some; the assay was immunoSEQ multiplex PCR. This table holds approximately 200,000 clones, approximately 90% found once. The source material was peripheral blood. The receptors were gathered from a man between 50 and 59 years old with acute or convalescent COVID-19.

The chain has TRBV13 and TRBJ1-3; weak D call: TRBD1 (6 bases). Germline-derived CDR1 and CDR2 are PRHDT and FYEKMQ (reference sequence). The CDR3 sequence is 17 residues long. V gave up 5 bases and J gave up 0 bases, with 17 bases separating them. The CDR3 reads CASSQLEDRGSGNTIYF. The CDR3 nucleotides read TGTGCCAGCAGCCAACTAGAGGACAGAGGCTCTGGAAACACCATATATTTT.

The chain carries TRBV14 and TRBJ1-6, with D uncertain. CDR1 is SGHDN, CDR2 FVKESK, per germline. The CDR3 runs 15 residues. Between the trimmed V and J ends, which lost 0 bases and 6 bases, there was a span of 9 bases. CDR3 protein: CASSQDVPGNSPLHF. CDR3 nucleotides: TGTGCCAGCAGCCAAGATGTACCGGGTAATTCACCCCTCCACTTT.

The chain employs TRBV5-1 and TRBJ2-3; TRBD2 aligns across 12 bases. The CDR3 is 18 amino acids. Per germline, CDR1 SGHRS and CDR2 YFSETQ. The V gene end was trimmed by 4 bases and the J gene end by 0 bases; junction bases not matched to a gene: 9. CDR3 sequence: CASSPLAGGHPSTDTQYF. The CDR3 DNA sequence: TGCGCCAGCAGCCCCCTAGCGGGGGGGCATCCTAGCACAGATACGCAGTATTTT. The entire variable domain, with the rest obtained from reference TRBV5-1 and TRBJ2-3, is as follows: KAGVTQTPRYLIKTRGQQVTLSCSPISGHRSVSWYQQTPGQGLQFLFEYFSETQRNKGNFPGRFSGRQFSNSRSEMNVSTLELGDSALYLCASSPLAGGHPSTDTQYFGPGTRLTVL.

The chain links TRBV18 to TRBJ1-2; 7 nucleotides agree with TRBD1. The germline V gene encodes CDR1 KGHSH and CDR2 LQKENI. CDR3 size: 16 residues. Trimming at V came to 3 bases and at J to 5 bases, leaving 12 bases not matched to a gene. CDR3 in amino acids: CASSPFSGGLGYGYTF. The CDR3 DNA is TGTGCCAGCTCACCTTTTTCAGGGGGGCTCGGGTATGGCTACACCTTC.

The gene calls are TRBV18 and TRBJ2-3; TRBD1 aligns across 8 bases. In germline, CDR1 is KGHSH, CDR2 LQKENI. V shed 4 bases and J 1 base; nucleotides not matched to a gene: 7. CDR3 length: 16 amino acids. The CDR3 region has the DNA TGTGCCAGCTCACTGGACAGGGTGGGGGGCACAGATACGCAGTATTTT. Its translation is CASSLDRVGGTDTQYF.

At least ten counts were recorded for this clone. The chain's CDR3 is CASSLERGPQETQYF. CDR3 bases: TGCGCCAGCAGCTTGGAGCGGGGGCCCCAAGAGACCCAGTACTTC. The gene calls are TRBV5-1 and TRBJ2-5; 8 nucleotides agree with TRBD2. This CDR3 region has 15 residues. J was trimmed by 1 base and V by 0 bases; bases with no gene match: 2. Per the germline V gene, CDR1 is SGHRS and CDR2 is YFSETQ. Combining the CDR3 with reference TRBV5-1 and TRBJ2-5 gives the whole variable domain KAGVTQTPRYLIKTRGQQVTLSCSPISGHRSVSWYQQTPGQGLQFLFEYFSETQRNKGNFPGRFSGRQFSNSRSEMNVSTLELGDSALYLCASSLERGPQETQYFGPGTRLLVL.

The chain carries TRBV6-5 and TRBJ1-1; D unclear. The CDR3 is 12 amino acids. CDR1 is MNHEY and CDR2 is SVGAGI in the germline V gene. V gave up 8 bases and J gave up 4 bases, with 11 bases separating them. This CDR3 reads CASGGRGTEAFF. The CDR3 coding sequence is TGTGCCAGCGGAGGACGCGGCACTGAAGCTTTCTTT.

The chain links TRBV13 to TRBJ2-2, with D possibly being TRBD1 (6 bases). The CDR3 extends over 16 amino acids. Per germline, CDR1 PRHDT and CDR2 FYEKMQ (reference sequence). With 5 bases removed from V and 1 base from J, the gap between germline ends came to 14 bases. CDR3 bases: TGTGCCAGCAGCCCCAGCCAGGGGAGGAACACCGGGGAGCTGTTTTTT. The encoded protein is CASSPSQGRNTGELFF.

The rearrangement joins TRBV12-5 to TRBJ2-5; D not certain. The V gene lost 7 bases and the J gene lost 1 base, with 10 bases spanning the gap. There are 13 residues in the CDR3. Germline loops: CDR1 LGHNT, CDR2 FRNRAP. CDR3 sequence reads: CASALGSQETQYF. The CDR3 region has the DNA TGTGCTAGTGCTCTTGGCTCCCAAGAGACCCAGTACTTC.

The chain couples TRBV5-8 to TRBJ2-5; 14 nucleotides align to TRBD2. CDR1 and CDR2 (germline): SGHTS, YDEGEE. V was pared by 7 bases and J by 2 bases, with 16 bases of the junction left unmatched. The CDR3 contains 19 residues. CDR3 sequence (DNA): TGTGCCAGCGGGCTCGCCGGGACTAGCGGGGGAGGTCCACAAGAGACCCAGTACTTC. Protein: CASGLAGTSGGGPQETQYF.

The J gene is TRBJ1-2, the V gene TRBV5-1, with D perhaps matching TRBD1 (5 bases). The V end was cut by 4 bases, the J end by 8 bases, with 18 bases between. Germline V gene sequence: CDR1 SGHRS, CDR2 YFSETQ. The CDR3 covers 14 residues. The CDR3 reads CASSGAGVTLGYTF. The CDR3 region has the DNA TGCGCCAGCAGCGGGGCTGGGGTGACATTGGGCTACACCTTC.

This clone was recorded once. The chain recombines TRBV11-3 with TRBJ2-7, with 9 bases that match TRBD1. The CDR3 loop spans 15 amino acids. Trimming at V came to 5 bases and at J to 2 bases, leaving 7 bases not matched to a gene. CDR1 and CDR2 from the germline V gene are SGHNT and YENEEA. CDR3 in amino acids: CASSLSGTGTYEQYF. CDR3 nucleotides: TGTGCCAGCAGCCTTTCCGGGACAGGGACCTACGAGCAGTACTTC.

V gene TRBV30 combines with J gene TRBJ1-2, with D perhaps matching TRBD1 (6 bases). Trimming stripped 3 bases from V and 12 bases from J, with 17 bases between. This CDR3 contains 12 residues. CDR1 and CDR2 from the germline V gene are GTSNPN and SVGIG (reference sequence). The CDR3 here is CAWRLTRGADTF. CDR3 sequence (DNA): TGTGCCTGGAGACTCACCCGGGGGGCTGACACCTTC.

This clone was observed a handful of times. The V and J genes are TRBV30 and TRBJ2-3; weak D call: TRBD2 (6 bases). Trimming removed 7 bases at V and 8 bases at J, with 10 bases between. CDR1 GTSNPN and CDR2 SVGIG come from the germline V gene (reference sequence). CDR3 length: 10 residues. The CDR3 protein is CASGRSTQYF. In nucleotides, the CDR3 is TGTGCCTCGGGGAGGAGTACGCAGTATTTT.

The chain joins TRBV18 to TRBJ1-2; D is perhaps TRBD1 (5 bases). This CDR3 contains 15 residues. Trimming took off 6 bases at V and 5 bases at J, with 19 bases between the two ends. CDR1 and CDR2 from the germline V gene are KGHSH and LQKENI. CDR3 amino acids: CASSPGPGGEYGYTF. CDR3 bases: TGTGCCAGCTCTCCCGGCCCGGGGGGAGAGTATGGCTACACCTTC. Using reference TRBV18 and TRBJ1-2 for the parts outside the CDR3, the full variable domain is NAGVMQNPRHLVRRRGQEARLRCSPMKGHSHVYWYRQLPEEGLKFMVYLQKENIIDESGMPKERFSAEFPKEGPSILRIQQVVRGDSAAYFCASSPGPGGEYGYTFGSGTRLTVV.

The V call is TRBV30, the J call TRBJ1-6, with 9 bases lining up with TRBD1. This CDR3 is 15 amino acids long. Germline trimming cut 2 bases from V and 9 bases from J; bases unmatched to any gene: 8. Per germline, CDR1 GTSNPN and CDR2 SVGIG (reference sequence). The CDR3 bases are TGTGCCTGGAGTTATCGGGACAGGGATGTTTCACCCCTCCACTTT. It encodes CAWSYRDRDVSPLHF.

The chain couples TRBV4-1 to TRBJ2-1; tentatively, D is TRBD2 (6 bases). Germline V gene lookup returns CDR1 MGHRA and CDR2 YSYEKL. This CDR3 is built from 16 residues. Between the trimmed V and J ends, which lost 3 bases and 3 bases, there was a span of 15 bases. The DNA of the CDR3 is TGCGCCAGCAGCCAGGGAAGTAGCGGATTCTACAATGAGCAGTTCTTC. Translating it yields CASSQGSSGFYNEQFF.

V usage is TRBV5-5 and J usage is TRBJ1-2; 7 bases line up with TRBD1. CDR3 size: 16 residues. The ends lost 0 bases at V and 8 bases at J; junction bases unmatched: 13. CDR1 SGHKS and CDR2 YYEKEE come from the germline V gene (reference sequence). DNA for the CDR3: TGTGCCAGCAGCTTGGCTATTACGACAGGGCTGGTGGGCTACACCTTC. This codes for CASSLAITTGLVGYTF.

The CDR3 DNA sequence: TGCGCCAGTTACGGACCGAGCGGCACTGAAGCTTTCTTT. As protein: CASYGPSGTEAFF. V gene TRBV4-1 combines with J gene TRBJ1-1; D is unresolved. The CDR3 is made up of 13 amino acids. Trimming pared 9 bases from V and 4 bases from J, leaving 15 bases between. Looked up from germline, CDR1 is MGHRA and CDR2 is YSYEKL.

The CDR3 sequence is CASSLQGGTNEKLFF. DNA for the CDR3: TGTGCCAGCAGCTTACAGGGGGGAACTAATGAAAAACTGTTTTTT. The rearrangement joins TRBV7-2 to TRBJ1-4; 7 bases are shared with TRBD1. The ends lost 2 bases at V and 1 base at J; junction bases unmatched: 1. This CDR3 is built from 15 residues. The V gene's germline CDR1 is SGHTA and CDR2 FQGNSA.

V is TRBV5-6 and J is TRBJ1-1; 7 bases map to TRBD1. V was pared by 4 bases and J by 11 bases, with 8 bases of the junction left unmatched. Germline values: CDR1 SGHDT, CDR2 YYEEEE. The CDR3 is 12 residues long. The CDR3 sequence is CASSHHGQEAFF. The CDR3 DNA follows: TGTGCCAGCAGCCACCACGGACAGGAGGCTTTCTTT.

The chain employs TRBV2 and TRBJ1-1; maybe TRBD1 (5 bases). Between the trimmed V and J ends, which lost 3 bases and 4 bases, there was a span of 18 bases. This CDR3 comprises 16 residues. CDR1 SNHLY and CDR2 FYNNEI come from the germline V gene. CDR3 bases: TGTGCCAGCAGTGAGTCGCAGGGTGGGTGGTTCACTGAAGCTTTCTTT. This codes for CASSESQGGWFTEAFF.

CDR3 protein: CASSGADYGYTF. The CDR3 nucleotides are TGTGCCAGCAGTGGGGCGGACTATGGCTACACCTTC. V is TRBV19 and J is TRBJ1-2; D perhaps matches TRBD1 (5 bases). The CDR3 length is 12 residues. Germline lookup yields CDR1 LNHDA and CDR2 SQIVND (reference sequence). Trimming stripped 9 bases from V and 3 bases from J, with 11 bases between. Full variable domain (missing parts from reference TRBV19 and TRBJ1-2): DGGITQSPKYLFRKEGQNVTLSCEQNLNHDAMYWYRQDPGQGLRLIYYSQIVNDFQKGDIAEGYSVSREKKESFPLTVTSAQKNPTAFYLCASSGADYGYTFGSGTRLTVV.

Remarks on this clone: The same CDR3 can be traced to other DNA sequences in this sample. The chain employs TRBV7-2 and TRBJ1-4, with D possibly being TRBD1 (5 bases). CDR1 and CDR2 from the germline V gene are SGHTA and FQGNSA. The CDR3 runs 15 residues. Trimming cost V 5 bases and J 7 bases, with 17 bases left between them. DNA for the CDR3: TGTGCCAGCAGCCCCCGCCAGGGCCCGACTGAAAAACTGTTTTTT. Amino acid sequence: CASSPRQGPTEKLFF.

This chain connects TRBV7-9 to TRBJ1-4; the D gene is possibly TRBD1 (5 bases). The CDR3 runs to 13 residues. Germline V lookup: CDR1 SEHNR, CDR2 FQNEAQ (reference sequence). Trimming took 6 bases from V and 4 from J, leaving 9 bases between them. The CDR3 reads CASRDTHNEKLFF. The CDR3 DNA is TGTGCCAGCAGGGACACCCATAATGAAAAACTGTTTTTT.

This chain links TRBV27 with TRBJ1-5; TRBD1 is a possible D gene (5 bases). The CDR3 loop spans 16 amino acids. Germline CDR1 reads MNHEY; CDR2 reads SMNVEV (reference sequence). With 3 bases removed from V and 6 bases from J, the gap between germline ends came to 18 bases. The CDR3: CASSFSGPAGGQPQHF. CDR3 sequence (DNA): TGTGCCAGCAGTTTTTCCGGACCCGCGGGGGGTCAGCCCCAGCATTTT.

V gene TRBV3-1 (or the pseudogene TRBV3-2) combines with J gene TRBJ1-2, with 7 bases matching TRBD1. CDR1 and CDR2 from the germline V gene are LGHDT and YNNKEL (reference sequence). This CDR3 has 13 amino acids. Germline trimming cut 5 bases from V and 8 bases from J; bases unmatched to any gene: 8. The DNA of the CDR3 is TGTGCCAGCAGCGCCTATACAGGGGTAGGCTACACCTTC. It yields the protein CASSAYTGVGYTF.

The chain is built from TRBV5-8 and TRBJ1-1; D perhaps matches TRBD1 (5 bases). CDR3 length: 16 amino acids. CDR1 and CDR2 from the germline V gene are SGHTS and YDEGEE. V lost 1 base and J 1 base, leaving 14 bases between the germline ends. The CDR3 reads CASSLKWGSRNTEAFF. CDR3 nucleotides: TGTGCCAGCAGCTTGAAGTGGGGCAGTCGGAACACTGAAGCTTTCTTT.

The V call is TRBV7-9, the J call TRBJ1-3, with TRBD1 identical over 8 bases. The CDR3 runs to 17 residues. Trimming at V came to 5 bases and at J to 2 bases, leaving 11 bases not matched to a gene. CDR1 is SEHNR and CDR2 is FQNEAQ in the germline V gene (reference sequence). For the CDR3, the DNA is TGTGCCAGCAGCCATGGGAGACAGGGGAGGGCTGGAAACACCATATATTTT. Protein sequence: CASSHGRQGRAGNTIYF. The whole variable domain, remainder taken from reference TRBV7-9 and TRBJ1-3, is DTGVSQNPRHKITKRGQNVTFRCDPISEHNRLYWYRQTLGQGPEFLTYFQNEAQLEKSRLLSDRFSAERPKGSFSTLEIQRTEQGDSAMYLCASSHGRQGRAGNTIYFGEGSWLTVV.

CDR3 nucleotides: TGTGCCTGGAGTGTACCCCCGGGGGGCTACACCTTC. This codes for CAWSVPPGGYTF. The gene calls are TRBV30 and TRBJ1-2; D gene unclear. V shed 0 bases and J shed 8 bases, with 10 bases lying between them. The CDR3 has 12 amino acids. Germline assignment: CDR1 GTSNPN and CDR2 SVGIG (reference sequence).

The chain combines TRBV12-5 with TRBJ1-5; a possible D gene is TRBD1 (5 bases). The CDR3 contains 15 residues. The germline gives CDR1 LGHNT, CDR2 FRNRAP. V lost 5 bases, J lost 7 bases, and 18 bases lay in between. This CDR3 reads CASGPTGRAFQPQHF. CDR3 in DNA: TGTGCTAGTGGTCCTACGGGCAGGGCGTTCCAGCCCCAGCATTTT.